Below are 8 T cell receptor beta chains sequenced from a single sample in a study of OX40 agonist ivuxolimab in advanced cancers. Sequencing was performed with immunoSEQ multiplex PCR; in TCRdb, only in-frame clones are kept and a portion is missing. Of roughly 60,000 clones in the sample, roughly 85% were seen once. The starting material was CD4+ or CD8+ T cells sorted from blood, obtained in a trial of the OX40 agonist ivuxolimab. All receptors come from an adult with an advanced solid tumor such as melanoma, head and neck, liver or kidney cancer.

The rearrangement uses TRBV7-8 and TRBJ2-7; D is undetermined. Trimming removed 4 bases from V and 2 bases from J, with 15 bases in between. The CDR3 loop spans 15 amino acids. Germline assignment: CDR1 SGHVS and CDR2 FQNEAQ. CDR3 amino acids: CASSSKASRTYEQYF. Here the CDR3 DNA reads TGTGCCAGCAGCTCCAAGGCCAGCAGAACCTACGAGCAGTACTTC.

The chain has TRBV6-1 and TRBJ2-1; D is unclear. This CDR3 is built from 14 residues. Looked up from germline, CDR1 is MNHNS and CDR2 is SASEGT. V was trimmed by 4 bases and J by 0 bases, leaving 7 bases between them. The CDR3 sequence is CASSGIRSYNEQFF. The CDR3 DNA reads TGTGCCAGCAGTGGAATCCGCTCCTACAATGAGCAGTTCTTC.

The V and J genes are TRBV7-2 and TRBJ1-1, with 7 bases lining up with TRBD1. CDR3 size: 13 residues. CDR1 SGHTA and CDR2 FQGNSA come from the germline V gene. With 2 bases clipped from V and 4 bases from J, the junction kept 1 base outside the gene matches. DNA of the CDR3: TGTGCCAGCAGCTTATACAGGGGCACTGAAGCTTTCTTT. This sequence encodes CASSLYRGTEAFF.

A note on this clone: The junction differs from germline at one of its ends, possibly a read error. The chain links TRBV7-7 to TRBJ2-1, with D unresolved. Per the germline V gene, CDR1 is SSHAT and CDR2 is FNYEAQ (reference sequence). The CDR3 is made up of 13 amino acids. CDR3: CASSLSRWGEQFF. The CDR3 nucleotides are TGTGCTAGCAGCTTATCGCGATGGGGTGAGCAGTTCTTC.

This chain links TRBV5-6 with TRBJ2-5; 7 bases fit TRBD2. The CDR3 has 15 amino acids. Germline CDR1 SGHDT, CDR2 YYEEEE. Trimming at V came to 2 bases and at J to 3 bases, leaving 7 bases not matched to a gene. The CDR3 DNA follows: TGTGCCAGCAGCTTCCTGCGACTAGCAGAAGAGACCCAGTACTTC. Residues: CASSFLRLAEETQYF.

This clone turned up a few times. The chain joins TRBV30 to TRBJ1-3; TRBD1 aligns across 11 bases. The CDR3 consists of 16 residues. Germline trimming cut 1 base from V and 0 bases from J; bases unmatched to any gene: 2. The germline V gene has CDR1 GTSNPN and CDR2 SVGIG (reference sequence). CDR3: CAWSGTGGVSGNTIYF. In DNA form, the CDR3 reads TGTGCCTGGAGTGGGACAGGGGGCGTCTCTGGAAACACCATATATTTT. Supplemented by reference TRBV30 and TRBJ1-3, the full variable domain reads SQTIHQWPATLVQPVGSPLSLECTVEGTSNPNLYWYRQAAGRGLQLLFYSVGIGQISSEVPQNLSASRPQDRQFILSSKKLLLSDSGFYLCAWSGTGGVSGNTIYFGEGSWLTVV.

The chain links TRBV5-5 to TRBJ2-1, with 7 bases matching TRBD2. The CDR3 is 14 residues long. V gave up 6 bases and J gave up 14 bases; unmatched junction bases: 17. The V gene's germline CDR1 is SGHKS and CDR2 YYEKEE (reference sequence). The CDR3 DNA reads as TGTGCCAGCAACCAACTAGCCCGGGAGGAGGAAAAGTTCTTC. It is translated as CASNQLAREEEKFF.

The V gene is TRBV5-1, the J gene TRBJ1-1, with D perhaps matching TRBD1 (5 bases). V lost 0 bases, J lost 1 base, and 10 bases lay in between. Germline V gene lookup returns CDR1 SGHRS and CDR2 YFSETQ. The CDR3 has 15 residues. CDR3 in DNA: TGCGCCAGCAGCTTGGTCGTAGGGGAGAACACTGAAGCTTTCTTT. As protein: CASSLVVGENTEAFF.